This passage covers 18 T cell receptor beta chains from one sample sequenced in a study of early T cells in non-severe SARS-CoV-2 infection. TCRdb used MiXCR to reprocess the 5' RACE reads, holding one entry per CDR3 protein. The table records some 57,000 distinct CDR3 sequences, roughly an eighth of them present only once. Material: whole blood. The receptors come from an adult who was a healthcare worker with PCR-confirmed SARS-CoV-2 infection or an uninfected control (not recorded which).

This clonotype was counted a few times. The V and J genes are TRBV7-9 and TRBJ2-1; 9 bases line up with TRBD1. Germline trimming cut 0 bases from V and 4 bases from J; bases unmatched to any gene: 7. Germline assignment: CDR1 SEHNR and CDR2 FQNEAQ (reference sequence). This CDR3 has 17 amino acids. The CDR3 DNA reads as TGTGCCAGCAGCTTAGCCGGACAGGGGATAGGGTACAATGAGCAGTTCTTC. This codes for CASSLAGQGIGYNEQFF.

In this sample, this clonotype turned up many times. The rearrangement uses TRBV29-1 and TRBJ2-7; 10 nucleotides align to TRBD1. With V trimmed by 4 bases and J by 4 bases, 4 bases remained unmatched. This CDR3 comprises 13 residues. Germline loops: CDR1 SQVTM, CDR2 ANQGSEA. The CDR3 DNA is TGCAGCGTTGGTAGGACAGGGGGTTACGAGCAGTACTTC. Protein product: CSVGRTGGYEQYF.

In this sample, this clonotype turned up many times. CDR3 bases: TGCAGCGTGGGCTCTTCGGGGTACTATGGCTACACCTTC. Translating gives CSVGSSGYYGYTF. The chain has TRBV29-1 and TRBJ1-2; D call uncertain. Germline V lookup: CDR1 SQVTM, CDR2 ANQGSEA. Trimming took 6 bases from V and 3 from J, leaving 14 bases between them. The CDR3 is 13 amino acids.

Turning to this clonotype: The DNA is omitted, as the CDR3 cannot be located on it reliably, and the CDR3 follows TCRdb's listing. The chain carries TRBV19 and TRBJ2-7; the table assigns TRBD1, which was not confirmed against the DNA. The CDR3 spans 16 residues, counting both ends. Germline V gene lookup returns CDR1 LNHDA and CDR2 SQIVND (reference sequence). This chain's CDR3 is CASSIVLRAGTYEQYF.

This chain uses TRBV5-1 with TRBJ1-5; D is uncertain. The CDR3 spans 13 residues. Germline V gene lookup returns CDR1 SGHRS and CDR2 YFSETQ. The ends were cut back, 0 bases at V and 4 bases at J, with 5 bases in the middle. The CDR3 region is CASSLGENQPQHF. The CDR3 nucleotides are TGCGCCAGCAGCTTGGGGGAAAATCAGCCCCAGCATTTT.

This clonotype was recorded at least ten times. V and J are TRBV7-2 and TRBJ1-1; D not resolved. This CDR3 comprises 12 residues. The germline V and J ends were trimmed by 5 bases and 1 base, with 5 bases remaining between them. Germline CDR1 reads SGHTA; CDR2 reads FQGNSA. CDR3 nucleotide sequence: TGTGCCAGCAGCCACAGGAACACTGAAGCTTTCTTT. It encodes CASSHRNTEAFF.

The table lists this clonotype with a few counts. The gene calls are TRBV10-2 and TRBJ1-1; D gene uncertain. CDR3 length: 14 residues. CDR1 WSHSY and CDR2 SAAADI come from the germline V gene. Trimming took off 4 bases at V and 11 bases at J, with 20 bases between the two ends. DNA of the CDR3: TGCGCCAGCAGTGGAACCGAATCATGGGGTAACGCTTTCTTT. Encoded protein: CASSGTESWGNAFF.

The J gene is TRBJ2-1, the V gene TRBV12-3 or TRBV12-4; D not certain. Trimming took off 2 bases at V and 5 bases at J, with 4 bases between the two ends. The CDR3 contains 12 residues. The CDR3 loop reads CASSLQDNEQFF. The CDR3 bases are TGTGCCAGCAGTTTACAGGACAATGAGCAGTTCTTC.

In its sample, this clonotype was seen a few times. The J gene is TRBJ2-2, the V gene TRBV11-2, with D perhaps TRBD1 (5 bases). The germline gives CDR1 SGHAT, CDR2 FQNNGV. V shed 5 bases and J shed 1 base, with 11 bases lying between them. The CDR3 contains 15 residues. Here the CDR3 DNA reads TGTGCCAGCAGCCGAAATACAGGGAACACCGGGGAGCTGTTTTTT. It is translated as CASSRNTGNTGELFF.

This clonotype was detected a few times. V usage is TRBV10-2 and J usage is TRBJ2-1, with D possibly TRBD1 on 5 matching bases. CDR1 is WSHSY, CDR2 SAAADI, per germline. Trimming stripped 0 bases from V and 3 bases from J, with 18 bases between. This CDR3 has 18 residues. The chain's CDR3 is CASSESFSQGTSYNEQFF. The CDR3 DNA follows: TGCGCCAGCAGTGAGTCATTTTCTCAGGGTACGAGCTACAATGAGCAGTTCTTC.

In the case of this clonotype: Since the CDR3 does not end with the conserved phenylalanine or tryptophan, this likely comes from a read error. DNA of the CDR3: TGTGCCAGCAGGCCACCGGGACTAGCGGACCTCAATGAGCAGTTCCTC. Translated: CASRPPGLADLNEQFL. The chain couples TRBV7-9 to TRBJ2-1; the match to TRBD2 covers 11 bases. Germline CDR1 reads SEHNR; CDR2 reads FQNEAQ (reference sequence). The CDR3 is made up of 16 amino acids. With V trimmed by 6 bases and J by 6 bases, 10 bases remained unmatched.

This clonotype was observed at least ten times. The chain couples TRBV29-1 to TRBJ1-1; D is unclear. CDR1 SQVTM and CDR2 ANQGSEA come from the germline V gene. This CDR3 is 13 amino acids long. Trimming shortened V by 4 bases and J by 0 bases, and 9 bases separated the two germline ends. CDR3 in DNA: TGCAGCGTTGCTTGGGCTATGAACACTGAAGCTTTCTTT. Amino acids: CSVAWAMNTEAFF.

The CDR3 is CASSLHPGELFF. The CDR3 DNA sequence: TGTGCCAGCAGTTTGCACCCCGGGGAGCTGTTTTTT. The chain uses TRBV12-3 or TRBV12-4 and TRBJ2-2; no definite D call. The V and J ends lost 3 bases and 6 bases respectively, with 5 bases between them. The CDR3 is 12 residues long.

The chain has TRBV20-1 and TRBJ1-1; a weak D match, TRBD1 (6 bases). The CDR3 spans 15 residues. Trimming removed 3 bases from V and 4 bases from J, with 18 bases in between. Germline V gene sequence: CDR1 DFQATT, CDR2 SNEGSKA (reference sequence). CDR3: CSASGGPLAGTEAFF. For the CDR3, the DNA is TGCAGTGCTAGCGGGGGGCCCTTAGCGGGCACTGAAGCTTTCTTT.

This clonotype appeared a few times. The chain couples TRBV4-2 to TRBJ2-2; TRBD2 agrees at 14 bases. The germline V gene has CDR1 LGHNA and CDR2 YNFKEQ. The V gene end was trimmed by 3 bases and the J gene end by 1 base; junction bases not matched to a gene: 4. The CDR3 is 18 residues long. CDR3 bases: TGTGCCAGCAGCCAGGCCGGGACTAGCGGGAGGAACACCGGGGAGCTGTTTTTT. Amino acids: CASSQAGTSGRNTGELFF.

V usage is TRBV3-1 and J usage is TRBJ2-1; the D is unclear. V dropped 3 bases and J dropped 6 bases, with 12 bases sitting between them. CDR1 is LGHDT, CDR2 YNNKEL, per germline (reference sequence). This CDR3 has 14 amino acids. CDR3 region: CASSHSWGSNEQFF. In nucleotides, the CDR3 is TGTGCCAGCAGCCATTCTTGGGGAAGCAATGAGCAGTTCTTC.

This chain connects TRBV5-6 to TRBJ1-3; D possibly corresponds to TRBD1 (6 bases). V shed 2 bases and J shed 3 bases, with 9 bases lying between them. This CDR3 contains 14 residues. Per the germline V gene, CDR1 is SGHDT and CDR2 is YYEEEE. CDR3 protein: CASSFQGLGNTIYF. The DNA of the CDR3 is TGTGCCAGCAGCTTCCAGGGGCTTGGAAACACCATATATTTT.

V gene TRBV30 combines with J gene TRBJ2-1; possibly TRBD2 for D (8 bases). CDR1 GTSNPN and CDR2 SVGIG come from the germline V gene (reference sequence). V was clipped by 0 bases and J by 0 bases, with 21 bases between them. There are 19 residues in the CDR3. The CDR3 DNA sequence: TGTGCCTGGAGTGTAAGCAGGGGGGAGCGGGAGAGCTCCTACAATGAGCAGTTCTTC. Amino acids: CAWSVSRGERESSYNEQFF.